The present entry profiles one T cell receptor (beta chain) with its context. The specificity of this receptor is unknown. Base qualities are not recorded, but no much larger clone differs from it by a single base. The sample belongs to a study of cytomegalovirus exposure and HLA in healthy donors (dated by TCRdb to 2015 to 2018). About the full investigation: An earlier analysis of some 500 of the donors reported approximately 290 Gb of sequence data and roughly 100 million unique TCR beta sequences from about 200 million T cells. Among 398 genotyped donors of the cohort, an average of approximately 220,000 unique TCR beta nucleotide sequences was sequenced per donor, of which roughly 18% were non-productive. The study was designed to test whether signatures of past pathogen exposure could be identified by cataloging public T cell receptors. A later genetic analysis took genome-wide SNP genotypes for about 55% of the roughly 670 donors and used that subset as a discovery cohort. In a later analysis, previously published TCR beta repertoires from 550 to 700 donors were re-analyzed and high-resolution HLA genotyping was added so that TCR occurrence patterns could be studied. HLA typing covered class I and class II loci at four-digit resolution. Of the 300 to 400 genotyped donors, approximately 82% fell in the genetic ancestry cluster associated with self-reported Caucasian donors. Rather than drawing on any new phenotypic data, the later analysis identified candidate immune exposures from TCR beta sequences and the way those sequences occurred across donors. All discovery cohort repertoires had been generated using a single sequencing platform. In an earlier analysis of roughly 600 of the donors, high-throughput TCR beta sequencing was used to judge whether each TCR beta V gene segment behaved as functional or pseudogenic. Alongside the repertoire data, information on donor age, sex, ethnicity and CMV serostatus was compiled. Roughly 5 DR-DQ haplotypes were handled as single units for association and clustering because linkage in the cohort was strong. An early release covering roughly 600 HLA-typed donors comprised approximately 300 gigabases of sequencing data and 85 million or so unique TCR sequences. Using immunosequencing, the study profiled T cell repertoires from about 650 subjects and related those repertoires to cytomegalovirus serostatus. The number of donors typed differed by locus, with roughly 620-630 for A, B, C, DRB1 and DQB1, around 560 for DQA1, nearly 610 for DPA1, and about 450 for DPB1. A separate validation cohort of about 110 different subjects was used in addition to the 666-subject first cohort. High-throughput TCR immunosequencing, statistical association of individual TCRs with disease status, and machine learning were combined to predict cytomegalovirus infection status.

The full study reports these points: A few of the identified cytomegalovirus-associated TCR beta chains were confirmed in vitro to be specific for cytomegalovirus antigens. In a later analysis, 16,951 TCR beta sequences were associated with specific HLA alleles at a false discovery rate of 0.05. Sequencing depth was assumed to be roughly uniform across donors in the presence/absence analyses, though that assumption may not hold. A later genetic analysis associated a missense DCLRE1C variant with V-gene and J-gene trimming of TCR beta chains, and an independent cohort replicated the association. Compared with the approximately 700-donor mean, donors in an Asian-associated ancestry cluster had fewer N-insertions in productive TCRs, according to a later genetic analysis. In a later analysis, HLA-associated TCR beta chains were found to be more clonally expanded and to have lower generation probabilities than equally common non-associated chains. A later analysis found that TCR association rates varied across HLA loci, with DRB1 alleles showing the most associated TCRs and HLA-C alleles the fewest. In this cohort, only TCR beta chains were sequenced, and detectable features were limited by the absence of alpha or paired-chain data. In an earlier analysis of approximately 590 of the donors, most TCR beta V segments appeared in productive rearrangements about 87% or about 30% of the time, broadly matching IMGT annotations. Because HLA typing was missing for some donors at each locus, association tests included only the typed subset. A further reported finding was that TCR beta sequences accurately predicted the HLA-A and HLA-B alleles for most subjects in the first cohort. When HLA alleles, especially DR and DQ, strongly co-occurred, attributing TCR associations to individual alleles was difficult. Linkage disequilibrium might explain the correlated functional status among segregating V segments, but an unknown experimental factor could not be excluded. In a later analysis, most CMV-associated TCR beta chains were found to appear HLA-restricted, with HLA associations seemingly driven largely by CMV exposure. The only immune exposure information available for the cohort was CMV serostatus. The authors suggested that the approach could potentially be extended to other disease states and immunological phenotypes. In a later analysis, several top co-occurrence clusters were reported to appear linked to parvovirus B19, influenza, CMV and Epstein-Barr virus. Because counts were too low, about 15 rarely observed V segments, including chromosome 9 orphons, were left out of the earlier analysis of about 500 of the donors. Some IMGT-functional V segments, including TRBV6-2 and TRBV6-3, could not be told apart with the 87-base-pair reads, so those segments were excluded. Across donors, most TCR sequences were observed very rarely, whereas some public TCRs were present in many individuals. A cluster of highly shared sequence variants was judged likely to be a technical artifact of the sequencing pipeline. The classifier was reported to diagnose cytomegalovirus status with high specificity and sensitivity in both the original and validation cohorts. A total of fewer than 200 TCR beta chains were listed by the study as associated with cytomegalovirus.

To prepare the library, the immunoSEQ multiplex PCR assay was applied. For the multiplex PCR, a mixture combining 60 forward primers for TCR Vbeta segments and 13 reverse primers for TCR Jbeta segments was used. The CDR3 region of rearranged TCR beta genes was amplified from genomic DNA with a multiplex PCR assay. The amplified TCR beta libraries were sequenced on the Illumina HiSeq System as 87-base-pair reads. The original pipeline was this. A later analysis counted some 74 million unique TCR beta chains across the 500 to 850 repertoires, and around 12 million of these chains were shared by at least two donors. Raw reads were error-corrected and collapsed into unique sequences with a nearest-neighbor algorithm that merged closely related sequences to remove PCR and sequencing errors. To assign V, D and J gene segments, CDR3 sequences were aligned to IMGT reference sequences. Each retained sequence needed at least a six-nucleotide match to both a V gene segment and a J gene segment. A rearrangement was called productive if the CDR3 had no stop codons and remained in frame with V and J, and every other rearrangement was called non-productive. Following IMGT convention, CDR3 was defined as the stretch from the second conserved V-encoded cysteine to the conserved J-encoded phenylalanine. In an earlier analysis of around 540 of the donors, sequences lacking an unambiguous match to a single V gene segment were excluded. In an earlier analysis of more than 500 of the donors, a V segment was called functional when productive rearrangements were above 56.7%, and segregating when the standard deviation between donors exceeded 5%. To diagnose cytomegalovirus status from the catalog of TCR beta chain sequences, a statistical classification framework was built. V and J gene assignment, in a later analysis, came from comparing TCR nucleotide sequences with IMGT/GENE-DB human TR gene sequences. Using the TCRdist pipeline, a later analysis assigned CDR3 sequences along with most-parsimonious VDJ recombination scenarios. In a later analysis, each TCR beta chain was defined by its CDR3 amino acid sequence together with its V-gene family, and reads lacking a unique V-gene family were excluded. As a way to deal with suspected cross-contamination and a sequencing artifact, a later analysis dropped 450 to 600 nucleotide sequences that were highly shared and had low generation probability. A later analysis calculated a clonal expansion index for each public chain from normalized within-repertoire ranks of inferred template counts. Generation probabilities in a later analysis came from a VDJ recombination model fitted to out-of-frame rearrangements, and those results were checked against IGoR. A later analysis scored TCR-TCR, TCR-HLA and TCR-CMV co-occurrence with hypergeometric tests, applying a repertoire-size bias correction to TCR pairs. False discovery rates were estimated in a later analysis by permuting HLA or CMV assignments 20 times. In a later analysis, co-occurring TCRs were grouped using DBSCAN, and TCRdist sequence similarity was added for clustering within HLA-allele-positive subsets. Repertoires with fewer than 30,000 or more than 120,000 public chains were left out of co-occurrence clustering, as were a few repertoires with anomalous nucleotide sharing. This is the immuneACCESS table as TCRdb keeps it, with only in-frame sequences that have V and J called. A part of the clones is gone; compared with another copy, unresolved V genes explain less than half, and the rest is unexplained. The V and J calls and clone size are taken from that table; D and trimming were inferred from the DNA. The sample contains 150,000 to 200,000 clones, 81% of them found a single time. The ten largest clones represent approximately 1.8% of the sample.

According to the germline V gene, CDR1 reads SQVTM and CDR2 reads ANQGSEA. The CDR3 measures 12 amino acids from cysteine to phenylalanine. The CDR3 DNA has 36 bases and is translated from base 1. The V and J ends are trimmed by 7 bases and 4 bases, leaving 14 bases between them. The cohort was made up of approximately 670 healthy bone marrow donors. At the time of sampling, all cohort members were nominally healthy, though unrecorded immune exposures were likely present. The donor tested CMV seronegative, placing the donor among the 300 to 450 seronegative members of the cohort. Every donor gave a peripheral blood sample, and the peripheral blood mononuclear cells from that sample were used for TCR beta sequencing. Genomic DNA was extracted from the blood cell samples with the Qiagen DNeasy Blood Extraction Kit.

This TCR came from a man aged 18 to 30 in good health and CMV-seronegative. The sequenced sample consisted of PBMCs. This chain joins TRBV29-1 to TRBJ2-7, and possibly TRBD1, on 5 matching bases. The CDR3 region has the sequence CSGQTEKYEQYF. The DNA sequence is TGCAGCGGCCAGACAGAAAAGTACGAGCAGTACTTC.